One TCR beta chain is described in this entry. Sequencing was performed with immunoSEQ multiplex PCR; in TCRdb, only in-frame clones are kept and a portion is missing. This table holds roughly 650,000 clones, less than 98% found once. This CDR3 spans 12 amino acids. Deletions cut 4 bases from V and 4 bases from J, with 5 bases between. Looked up from germline, CDR1 is SGHVS and CDR2 is FQNEAQ. The sample is drawn from a study of shared clonotypes between healthy human individuals. The TCR comes from a woman in her twenties or thirties in good health. This sequence joins TRBV7-8 and TRBJ1-3; D call uncertain. The sample consisted of naive CD4+ T cells sorted from blood. Sample subset: CD45RA+ positively selected. The chain's CDR3 is CASSSAGNTIYF. For the CDR3, the DNA is TGTGCCAGCAGCTCCGCAGGAAACACCATATATTTT.